What follows are 14 T cell receptor beta chains derived from one specimen sequenced in a study of shared clonotypes between healthy human individuals. Measured with immunoSEQ multiplex PCR; TCRdb has only the in-frame clones, and not every one. The sample lists roughly 680,000 clones, over 55% occurring once. The sequencing input was memory CD4+ T cells sorted from blood. Subset here: CD45RA-negative fraction. The receptor set was obtained from a woman aged 25 to 39 in good health.

This clone came up a few times. The genes are TRBV20-1 and TRBJ1-1; D not certain. Trimming took 5 bases from V and 1 from J, leaving 5 bases between them. The CDR3 runs 11 residues. Germline assignment: CDR1 DFQATT and CDR2 SNEGSKA (reference sequence). CDR3 nucleotide sequence: TGCAGTGCTGTCAGGAACACTGAAGCTTTCTTT. As protein: CSAVRNTEAFF.

This clone was detected only a few times. The chain couples TRBV28 to TRBJ2-7; D perhaps matches TRBD1 (6 bases). Germline CDR1 and CDR2: MDHEN and SYDVKM. Trimming cost V 6 bases and J 4 bases, with 19 bases left between them. This CDR3 comprises 15 residues. The CDR3 region has the DNA TGTGCCAGCAGACCTGGGGCAGGGGAAGCGTACGAGCAGTACTTC. Protein sequence: CASRPGAGEAYEQYF.

The J gene is TRBJ2-5, the V gene TRBV7-3, with 11 bases matching TRBD2. J was trimmed by 3 bases and V by 3 bases; bases with no gene match: 3. Germline values: CDR1 SGHTA, CDR2 FQGTGA. This CDR3 comprises 15 residues. CDR3 DNA sequence: TGTGCCAGCAGCTTGGGACTAGCGGAAGAAGAGACCCAGTACTTC. It is translated as CASSLGLAEEETQYF.

About this clone: This may come from a read error, since a much larger clone is one base off. The genes are TRBV9 and TRBJ1-2; no clear D gene. This CDR3 spans 12 amino acids. Germline CDR1 reads SGDLS; CDR2 reads YYNGEE. Deletions cut 3 bases from V and 2 bases from J, with 5 bases between. The CDR3 is CASSEQNYGYTF. The CDR3 region has the DNA TGTGCCAGCAGCGAACAGAACTATGGCTACACCTTC.

The chain joins TRBV18 to TRBJ2-2, with TRBD2 as a possible D gene (5 bases). The germline CDR1 and CDR2 sequences are KGHSH and LQKENI. Trimming removed 3 bases from V and 4 bases from J, with 18 bases in between. CDR3 length equals 17 residues. CDR3 coding DNA: TGTGCCAGCTCACCTAGAGAAGTACTAGTCCCCACCGGGGAGCTGTTTTTT. This sequence encodes CASSPREVLVPTGELFF.

This chain connects TRBV4-1 to TRBJ1-5; D unclear. The CDR3 runs 15 residues. Looked up from germline, CDR1 is MGHRA and CDR2 is YSYEKL. V lost 0 bases, J lost 9 bases, and 15 bases lay in between. The CDR3 sequence is CASSQEFGPMRPQHF. The CDR3 DNA reads as TGCGCCAGCAGCCAAGAGTTCGGTCCTATGAGGCCCCAGCATTTT.

This chain connects TRBV29-1 to TRBJ2-1, with D possibly being TRBD2 (6 bases). Trimming shortened V by 8 bases and J by 4 bases, and 18 bases separated the two germline ends. CDR1 and CDR2 (germline): SQVTM, ANQGSEA. The CDR3 loop spans 14 amino acids. The CDR3 protein is CSCTEVAAYNEQFF. CDR3 DNA: TGCAGCTGCACGGAGGTAGCGGCATACAATGAGCAGTTCTTC.

V is TRBV27 and J is TRBJ2-7; 15 nucleotides line up with TRBD2. There are 20 residues in the CDR3. V trimming: 5 bases; J trimming: 4 bases; junction bases outside the gene matches: 18. Per germline, CDR1 MNHEY and CDR2 SMNVEV (reference sequence). CDR3 protein: CASSLHTPWTSGRAGYEQYF. CDR3 coding DNA: TGTGCCAGCAGTCTCCACACCCCTTGGACTAGCGGGAGGGCGGGATACGAGCAGTACTTC.

The chain uses TRBV7-9 and TRBJ2-2; no firm D call. The germline V and J ends were trimmed by 2 bases and 0 bases, with 7 bases remaining between them. The CDR3 is made up of 15 amino acids. Germline values: CDR1 SEHNR, CDR2 FQNEAQ (reference sequence). This CDR3 reads CASSLLGANTGELFF. In nucleotides, the CDR3 is TGTGCCAGCAGCTTACTCGGAGCGAACACCGGGGAGCTGTTTTTT. The variable domain in full, with the rest retrieved from reference TRBV7-9 and TRBJ2-2, is DTGVSQNPRHKITKRGQNVTFRCDPISEHNRLYWYRQTLGQGPEFLTYFQNEAQLEKSRLLSDRFSAERPKGSFSTLEIQRTEQGDSAMYLCASSLLGANTGELFFGEGSRLTVL.

The rearrangement joins TRBV10-1 to TRBJ1-1; unclear D gene. The CDR3 runs to 13 residues. CDR1 WNHNN and CDR2 SYGVQD come from the germline V gene (reference sequence). Trimming cost V 4 bases and J 1 base, with 7 bases left between them. The CDR3 nucleotides are TGCGCCAGCAGTGCCGACTGGAACACTGAAGCTTTCTTT. As protein: CASSADWNTEAFF.

This clone has a handful of counts. The rearrangement links TRBV19 to TRBJ1-1; a weak D match, TRBD1 (5 bases). The ends were cut back, 8 bases at V and 6 bases at J, with 19 bases in the middle. In germline, CDR1 is LNHDA, CDR2 SQIVND (reference sequence). This CDR3 has 14 residues. CDR3 DNA sequence: TGTGCCAGTGAGACCCTGGGGGGAAGCTCTGAAGCTTTCTTT. This translates into CASETLGGSSEAFF. The entire variable domain, with the rest obtained from reference TRBV19 and TRBJ1-1, is as follows: DGGITQSPKYLFRKEGQNVTLSCEQNLNHDAMYWYRQDPGQGLRLIYYSQIVNDFQKGDIAEGYSVSREKKESFPLTVTSAQKNPTAFYLCASETLGGSSEAFFGQGTRLTVV.

Worth noting for this clone: The same CDR3 is also encoded by other DNA sequences in this sample. The rearrangement joins TRBV5-4 to TRBJ2-3; D is perhaps TRBD1 or TRBD2 (5 bases each). Germline values: CDR1 SGHNT, CDR2 YYREEE (reference sequence). CDR3 length equals 13 residues. Trimming removed 4 bases at V and 2 bases at J, with 8 bases between. The CDR3 bases are TGTGCCAGCAGCCTAGGGACCACAGATACGCAGTATTTT. This codes for CASSLGTTDTQYF.

This clone has only a few counts. This chain links TRBV5-1 with TRBJ1-2, with TRBD1 matching over 7 bases. The CDR3 sequence is 14 residues long. Germline CDR1 is SGHRS and CDR2 is YFSETQ. The V segment lost 5 bases and the J segment 4 bases; nucleotides outside the gene matches: 8. The CDR3: CASSPDRPIYGYTF. CDR3 nucleotide sequence: TGCGCCAGCAGTCCGGACAGGCCGATCTATGGCTACACCTTC. Combining the CDR3 with reference TRBV5-1 and TRBJ1-2 gives the whole variable domain KAGVTQTPRYLIKTRGQQVTLSCSPISGHRSVSWYQQTPGQGLQFLFEYFSETQRNKGNFPGRFSGRQFSNSRSEMNVSTLELGDSALYLCASSPDRPIYGYTFGSGTRLTVV.

This clone has just a few counts. J is TRBJ2-3 and V is TRBV5-1; 8 bases agree with TRBD2. CDR3 length: 14 amino acids. V trimming: 5 bases; J trimming: 4 bases; junction bases outside the gene matches: 6. The germline CDR1 and CDR2 sequences are SGHRS and YFSETQ. In DNA form, the CDR3 reads TGCGCCAGCAGTCCAGCGGGAGTCGCAGATACGCAGTATTTT. Encoded protein: CASSPAGVADTQYF.